The 16 T cell receptor beta chains given below trace back to one sample, sequenced in a study of T cell repertoires in cytomegalovirus infection. Using its own MiXCR run on the reads, TCRdb lists one record per CDR3 protein. The sample consists of about 890,000 distinct CDR3 sequences, more than 25% of them appearing once. What these receptors recognize is not known. The source was cultured CD8+ T cells from PBMCs, collected from culture after CMV antigen stimulation. These receptors all stem from a human donor in good health (CMV status not recorded). Some clones in this sample may be carry-over from other donors' samples.

This clonotype was seen a few times. V usage is TRBV7-3 and J usage is TRBJ2-2; D uncertain. Per germline, CDR1 SGHTA and CDR2 FQGTGA. The CDR3 is 12 residues long. V was clipped by 5 bases and J by 8 bases, with 9 bases between them. The CDR3 DNA follows: TGTGCCAGCAGCCATAGCAGTGGGGAGCTGTTTTTT. It translates to CASSHSSGELFF.

A note on this clonotype: One end of the junction varies from germline; a read error may be responsible. The chain joins TRBV7-6 to TRBJ2-7; D perhaps matches TRBD1 (6 bases). Germline CDR1 is SGHVS and CDR2 is FNYEAQ. The CDR3 spans 14 residues. The CDR3 loop reads CANSLGSGAYEQYF. CDR3 bases: TGTGCCAACAGCTTAGGGTCAGGGGCCTACGAGCAGTACTTC. The full variable domain, with the rest looked up from reference TRBV7-6 and TRBJ2-7, is GAGVSQSPRYKVTKRGQDVALRCDPISGHVSLYWYRQALGQGPEFLTYFNYEAQQDKSGLPNDRFSAERPEGSISTLTIQRTEQRDSAMYRCANSLGSGAYEQYFGPGTRLTVT.

This clonotype occurred a few times. The chain uses TRBV27 and TRBJ2-7; D call uncertain. V dropped 5 bases and J dropped 5 bases, with 19 bases sitting between them. Germline lookup yields CDR1 MNHEY and CDR2 SMNVEV (reference sequence). CDR3 length: 15 residues. CDR3 coding DNA: TGTGCCAGCAGTCCCTACCCTTCCGGCGGAAACGAGCAGTACGTC. It is translated as CASSPYPSGGNEQYV.

V is TRBV27 and J is TRBJ2-1; 7 nucleotides agree with TRBD2. This CDR3 spans 14 amino acids. J was trimmed by 4 bases and V by 8 bases; bases with no gene match: 8. Germline lookup yields CDR1 MNHEY and CDR2 SMNVEV (reference sequence). The CDR3 DNA follows: TGTGCCAGCCGGCCAGCGGGGATGTACAATGAGCAGTTCTTC. This encodes CASRPAGMYNEQFF.

There are a few counts of this clonotype. This chain uses TRBV19 with TRBJ1-2; D not certain. This CDR3 is 13 amino acids long. Between the trimmed V and J ends, which lost 1 base and 0 bases, there was a span of 3 bases. The germline V gene encodes CDR1 LNHDA and CDR2 SQIVND (reference sequence). The chain's CDR3 is CASSIVSNYGYTF. The CDR3 region has the DNA TGTGCCAGTAGTATAGTATCTAACTATGGCTACACCTTC.

The J gene is TRBJ2-3, the V gene TRBV27; D may be TRBD1 (6 bases). Germline assignment: CDR1 MNHEY and CDR2 SMNVEV (reference sequence). Trimming took 4 bases from V and 7 from J, leaving 15 bases between them. The CDR3 has 14 amino acids. The CDR3 loop reads CASSSDRDYHTQYF. The CDR3 bases are TGTGCCAGCAGTTCGGACAGAGATTACCATACGCAGTATTTT.

J is TRBJ2-1 and V is TRBV5-6; 7 nucleotides line up with TRBD1. J gave up 8 bases and V 0 bases, and 11 bases lay outside the gene matches. CDR3 size: 16 residues. Germline lookup yields CDR1 SGHDT and CDR2 YYEEEE. CDR3 DNA: TGTGCCAGCAGCTTGGCGGCGGCACAGGGGTTCGATGAGCAGTTCTTC. Protein product: CASSLAAAQGFDEQFF.

Written as DNA, the CDR3 is TGTGCCAGCAGTCGCCTACCAGGGGTCGGGGAGCTGTTTTTT. It specifies CASSRLPGVGELFF. This chain links TRBV12-3 or TRBV12-4 with TRBJ2-2; weak D call: TRBD1 (6 bases). The CDR3 sequence is 14 residues long. Trimming took off 5 bases at V and 7 bases at J, with 14 bases between the two ends.

This clonotype was seen more than once but under ten times. V usage is TRBV6-8 and J usage is TRBJ2-1, with D uncertain. CDR1 and CDR2 (germline): MNHGY, SAAAGT. V gave up 2 bases and J gave up 1 base, with 6 bases separating them. CDR3 length equals 14 residues. CDR3 sequence (DNA): TGTGCCAGCAGTTACGGGTTATCCTACAATGAGCAGTTCTTC. It encodes CASSYGLSYNEQFF.

The chain employs TRBV10-2 and TRBJ1-1; the D gene is possibly TRBD1 (6 bases). V was cut by 4 bases and J by 7 bases, with 10 bases left in between. CDR3 length: 12 amino acids. Germline CDR1 WSHSY, CDR2 SAAADI. CDR3: CASSGRQVEAFF. The CDR3 nucleotides are TGCGCCAGCAGTGGTAGACAGGTTGAAGCTTTCTTT.

This clonotype was seen at least ten times. The chain has TRBV7-2 and TRBJ2-7; D may correspond to TRBD1 or TRBD2 (5 bases each). The CDR3 totals 11 residues. CDR1 is SGHTA, CDR2 FQGNSA, per germline. Trimming stripped 3 bases from V and 7 bases from J, with 7 bases between. The CDR3 sequence: CASSLGREQYF. The CDR3 DNA is TGTGCCAGCAGCTTGGGACGTGAGCAGTACTTC.

The count of this clonotype is one. J is TRBJ2-2 and V is TRBV10-2, with 9 bases identical to TRBD2. With V trimmed by 10 bases and J by 1 base, 7 bases remained unmatched. Germline V gives CDR1 WSHSY, CDR2 SAAADI. This CDR3 is 15 amino acids long. CDR3 in DNA: TGCGCCAACAGAAAGCGGGGGGAGAACACCGGGGAGCTGTTTTTT. This gives the protein CANRKRGENTGELFF.

This clonotype has a count of ten or more. The chain has TRBV7-6 and TRBJ1-2; possible D gene TRBD1, 5 bases. Germline values: CDR1 SGHVS, CDR2 FNYEAQ. This CDR3 comprises 14 residues. Trimming stripped 1 base from V and 8 bases from J, with 14 bases between. The CDR3 reads CASSLGSQGWGYTF. The DNA for the CDR3 is TGTGCCAGCAGCTTAGGCTCTCAGGGCTGGGGCTACACCTTC.

The V call is TRBV6-6, the J call TRBJ1-5, with D uncertain. Germline assignment: CDR1 MNHNY and CDR2 SVGAGI (reference sequence). V shed 4 bases and J shed 2 bases, with 12 bases lying between them. There are 15 residues in the CDR3. The CDR3 coding sequence is TGTGCCAGCAGTTCCTTCCCTGACGGCAATCAGCCCCAGCATTTT. Its protein is CASSSFPDGNQPQHF.

In its sample, this clonotype was seen many times. The rearrangement joins TRBV7-6 to TRBJ1-3, with 7 bases lining up with TRBD1. The CDR3 is 18 amino acids. CDR1 is SGHVS and CDR2 is FNYEAQ in the germline V gene. V was clipped by 2 bases and J by 0 bases; unmatched bases: 10. The CDR3 coding sequence is TGTGCCAGCAGCTTATCTGTAGGACAGGTGGTCTCTGGAAACACCATATATTTT. Protein product: CASSLSVGQVVSGNTIYF.

This clonotype was observed at least ten times. The chain carries TRBV7-2 and TRBJ2-5; TRBD2 matches 9 bases. The CDR3 spans 15 residues. After removal of 3 bases from V and 1 base from J, the junction contained 3 bases not matched to a gene. Germline CDR1 SGHTA, CDR2 FQGNSA. The CDR3 DNA is TGTGCCAGCAGCTTTCTAGCGGGGCTCCAAGAGACCCAGTACTTC. Its translation is CASSFLAGLQETQYF.